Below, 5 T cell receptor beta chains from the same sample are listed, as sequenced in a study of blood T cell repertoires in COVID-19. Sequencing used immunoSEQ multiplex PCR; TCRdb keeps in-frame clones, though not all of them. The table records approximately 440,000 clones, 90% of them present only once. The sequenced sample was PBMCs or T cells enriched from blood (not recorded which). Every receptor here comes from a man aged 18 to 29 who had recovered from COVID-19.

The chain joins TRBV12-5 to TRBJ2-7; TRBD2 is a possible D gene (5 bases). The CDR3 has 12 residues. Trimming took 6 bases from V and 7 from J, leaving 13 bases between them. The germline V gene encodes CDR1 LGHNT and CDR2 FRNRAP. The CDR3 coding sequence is TGTGCTAGTGGCCTAGCTGGAGGAGAGCAGTACTTC. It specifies CASGLAGGEQYF.

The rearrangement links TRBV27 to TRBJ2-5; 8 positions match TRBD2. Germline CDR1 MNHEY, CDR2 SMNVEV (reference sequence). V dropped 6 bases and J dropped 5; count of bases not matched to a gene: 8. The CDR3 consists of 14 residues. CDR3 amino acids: CASSLLADGETQYF. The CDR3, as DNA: TGTGCCAGCAGCTTACTAGCGGATGGGGAGACCCAGTACTTC.

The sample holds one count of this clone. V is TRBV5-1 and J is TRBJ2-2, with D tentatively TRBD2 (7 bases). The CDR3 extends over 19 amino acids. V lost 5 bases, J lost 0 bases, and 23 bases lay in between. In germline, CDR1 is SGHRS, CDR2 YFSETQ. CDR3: CASRPRPGGGQSNTGELFF. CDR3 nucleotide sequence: TGCGCCAGCAGACCACGTCCTGGCGGGGGACAATCGAACACCGGGGAGCTGTTTTTT.

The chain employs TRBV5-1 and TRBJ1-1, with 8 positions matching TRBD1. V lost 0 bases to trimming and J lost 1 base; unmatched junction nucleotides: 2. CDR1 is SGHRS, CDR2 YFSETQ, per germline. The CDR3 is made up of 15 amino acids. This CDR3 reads CASSLGGTGNTEAFF. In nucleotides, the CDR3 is TGCGCCAGCAGCTTGGGCGGGACAGGGAACACTGAAGCTTTCTTT. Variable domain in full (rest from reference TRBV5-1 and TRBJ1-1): KAGVTQTPRYLIKTRGQQVTLSCSPISGHRSVSWYQQTPGQGLQFLFEYFSETQRNKGNFPGRFSGRQFSNSRSEMNVSTLELGDSALYLCASSLGGTGNTEAFFGQGTRLTVV.

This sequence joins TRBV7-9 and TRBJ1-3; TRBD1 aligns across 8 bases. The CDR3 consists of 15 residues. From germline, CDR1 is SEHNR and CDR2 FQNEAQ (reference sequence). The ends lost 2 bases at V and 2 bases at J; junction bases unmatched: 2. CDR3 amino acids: CASSLWTGTGNTIYF. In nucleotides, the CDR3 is TGTGCCAGCAGCTTATGGACAGGGACTGGAAACACCATATATTTT.